Described below is a single TCR beta chain sequence and its context. This sample was taken from a study of blood T cell repertoires in COVID-19. Overall study context: Sites in the United States, Italy and Spain provided acute and convalescent COVID-19 samples. Sources were T cells, B-cell-depleted T cells, or PBMCs; the material itself was cDNA or gDNA.

Per the original methods: Reference gene primer amplification gave nucleated cell count estimates. Method: immunoSEQ multiplex PCR; TCRdb's copy keeps in-frame clones and lacks some. The DNA was the basis for D and trimming; V, J and clone size are from that table. The sample yields approximately 100,000 clones, nearly 90% seen once. Trimming at V came to 3 bases and at J to 1 base, leaving 8 bases not matched to a gene. Germline values: CDR1 MNHEY, CDR2 SMNVEV (reference sequence). CDR3 size: 16 residues. Sequencing was performed on peripheral blood. The sequence derives from a man aged 45-60 years in a cohort sampled during active COVID-19. The rearrangement links TRBV27 to TRBJ1-1; 7 positions agree with TRBD1. This CDR3 is CASSFLGGGRNTEAFF. The DNA for the CDR3 is TGTGCCAGCAGTTTTTTAGGGGGCGGACGGAACACTGAAGCTTTCTTT.